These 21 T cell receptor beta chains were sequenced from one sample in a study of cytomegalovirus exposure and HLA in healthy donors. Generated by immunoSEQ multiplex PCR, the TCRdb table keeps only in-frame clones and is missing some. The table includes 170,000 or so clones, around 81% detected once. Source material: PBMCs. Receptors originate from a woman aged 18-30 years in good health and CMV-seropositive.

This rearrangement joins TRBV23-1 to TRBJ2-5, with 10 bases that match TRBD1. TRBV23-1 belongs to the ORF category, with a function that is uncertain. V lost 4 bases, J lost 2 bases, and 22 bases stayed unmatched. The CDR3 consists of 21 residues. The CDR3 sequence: CASSPWAAGQGRAAKQETQYF. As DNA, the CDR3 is TGCGCCAGCAGTCCCTGGGCCGCGGGACAGGGGCGAGCGGCTAAACAAGAGACCCAGTACTTC.

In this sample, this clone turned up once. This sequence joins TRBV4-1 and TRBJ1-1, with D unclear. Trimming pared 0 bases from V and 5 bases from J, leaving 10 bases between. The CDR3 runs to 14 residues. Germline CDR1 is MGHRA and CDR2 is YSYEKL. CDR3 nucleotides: TGCGCCAGCAGCCAAGATCCGGCGGGGACTGAAGCTTTCTTT. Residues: CASSQDPAGTEAFF.

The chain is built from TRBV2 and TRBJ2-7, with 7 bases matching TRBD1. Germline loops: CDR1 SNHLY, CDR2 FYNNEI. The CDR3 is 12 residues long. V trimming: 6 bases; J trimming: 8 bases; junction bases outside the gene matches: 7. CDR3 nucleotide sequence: TGTGCCAGCAGCCCCCAGGGGGATCAGCAGTACTTC. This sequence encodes CASSPQGDQQYF.

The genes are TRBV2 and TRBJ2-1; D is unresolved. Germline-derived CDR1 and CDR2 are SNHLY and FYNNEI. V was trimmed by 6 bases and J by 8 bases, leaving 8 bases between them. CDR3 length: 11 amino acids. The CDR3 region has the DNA TGTGCCAGCAGCGCTAAGTATGAGCAGTTCTTC. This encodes CASSAKYEQFF.

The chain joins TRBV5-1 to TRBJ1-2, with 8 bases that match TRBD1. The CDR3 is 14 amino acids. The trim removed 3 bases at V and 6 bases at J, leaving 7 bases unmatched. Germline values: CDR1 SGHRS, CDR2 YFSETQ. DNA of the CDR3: TGCGCCAGCAGCTCGGGACAGGAAAGGGATGGCTACACCTTC. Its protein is CASSSGQERDGYTF.

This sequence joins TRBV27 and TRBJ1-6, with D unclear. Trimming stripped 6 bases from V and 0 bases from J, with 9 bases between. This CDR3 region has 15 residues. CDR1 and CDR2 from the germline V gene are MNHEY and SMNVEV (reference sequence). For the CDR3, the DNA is TGTGCCAGCAGACTACTAAGCTCCTATAATTCACCCCTCCACTTT. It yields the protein CASRLLSSYNSPLHF.

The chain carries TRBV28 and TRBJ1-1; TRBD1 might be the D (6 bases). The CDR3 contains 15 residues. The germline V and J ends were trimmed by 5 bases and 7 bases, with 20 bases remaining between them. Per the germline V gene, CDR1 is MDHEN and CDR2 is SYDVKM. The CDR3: CASSPYEGGELEAFF. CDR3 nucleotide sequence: TGTGCCAGCAGTCCCTATGAAGGGGGGGAACTTGAAGCTTTCTTT.

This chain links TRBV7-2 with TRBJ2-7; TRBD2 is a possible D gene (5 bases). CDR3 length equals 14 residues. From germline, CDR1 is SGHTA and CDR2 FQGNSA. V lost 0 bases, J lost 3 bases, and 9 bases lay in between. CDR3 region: CASSLAERLYEQYF. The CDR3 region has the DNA TGTGCCAGCAGCTTAGCGGAGCGGCTCTACGAGCAGTACTTC.

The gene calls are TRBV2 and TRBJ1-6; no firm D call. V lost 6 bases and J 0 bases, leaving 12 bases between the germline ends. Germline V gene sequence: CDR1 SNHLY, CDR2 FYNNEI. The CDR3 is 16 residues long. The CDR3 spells CASSQDQSSYNSPLHF. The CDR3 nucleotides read TGTGCCAGCAGCCAGGATCAAAGCTCCTATAATTCACCCCTCCACTTT.

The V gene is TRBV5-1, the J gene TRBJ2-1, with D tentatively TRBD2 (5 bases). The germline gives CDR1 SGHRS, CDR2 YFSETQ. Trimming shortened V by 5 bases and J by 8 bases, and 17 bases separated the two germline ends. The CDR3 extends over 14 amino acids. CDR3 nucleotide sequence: TGCGCCAGCAGGCTGGAGTTCTCGCGGGATGAGCAGTTCTTC. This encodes CASRLEFSRDEQFF.

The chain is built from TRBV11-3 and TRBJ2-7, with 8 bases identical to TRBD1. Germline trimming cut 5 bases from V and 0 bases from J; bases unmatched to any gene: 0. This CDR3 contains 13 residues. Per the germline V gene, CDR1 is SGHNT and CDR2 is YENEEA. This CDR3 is CASSGQGSYEQYF. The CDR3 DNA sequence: TGTGCCAGCAGCGGACAGGGCTCCTACGAGCAGTACTTC.

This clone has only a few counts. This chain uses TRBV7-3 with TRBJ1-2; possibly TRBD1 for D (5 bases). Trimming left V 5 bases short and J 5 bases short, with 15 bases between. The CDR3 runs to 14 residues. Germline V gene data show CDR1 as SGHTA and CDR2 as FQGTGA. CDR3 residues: CASSEGQIPYGYTF. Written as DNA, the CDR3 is TGTGCCAGCAGCGAAGGACAAATTCCTTATGGCTACACCTTC.

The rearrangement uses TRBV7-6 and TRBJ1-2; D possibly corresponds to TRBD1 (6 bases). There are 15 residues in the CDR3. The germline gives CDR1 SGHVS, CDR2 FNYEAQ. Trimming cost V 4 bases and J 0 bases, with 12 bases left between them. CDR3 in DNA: TGTGCCAGCAGCTCCCTGGACAGACCTAACTATGGCTACACCTTC. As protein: CASSSLDRPNYGYTF.

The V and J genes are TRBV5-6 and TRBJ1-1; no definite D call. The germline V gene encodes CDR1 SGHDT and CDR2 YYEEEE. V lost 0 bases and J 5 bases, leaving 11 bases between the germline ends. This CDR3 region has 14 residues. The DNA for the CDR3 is TGTGCCAGCAGCTTGGTGGTGGGGAGAACTGAAGCTTTCTTT. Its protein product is CASSLVVGRTEAFF. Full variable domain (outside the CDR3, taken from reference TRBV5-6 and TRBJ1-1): DAGVTQSPTHLIKTRGQQVTLRCSPKSGHDTVSWYQQALGQGPQFIFQYYEEEERQRGNFPDRFSGHQFPNYSSELNVNALLLGDSALYLCASSLVVGRTEAFFGQGTRLTVV.

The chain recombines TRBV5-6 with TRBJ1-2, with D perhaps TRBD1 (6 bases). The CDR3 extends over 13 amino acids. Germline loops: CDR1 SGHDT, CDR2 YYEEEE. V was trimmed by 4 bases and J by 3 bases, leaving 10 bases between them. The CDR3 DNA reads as TGTGCCAGCAGCCGACAGGAATACTATGGCTACACCTTC. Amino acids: CASSRQEYYGYTF.

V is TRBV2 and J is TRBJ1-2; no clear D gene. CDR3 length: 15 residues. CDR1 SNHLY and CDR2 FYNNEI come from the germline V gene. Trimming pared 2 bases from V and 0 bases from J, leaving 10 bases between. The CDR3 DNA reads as TGTGCCAGCAGTGAAACGGCCGGGGCTAACTATGGCTACACCTTC. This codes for CASSETAGANYGYTF.

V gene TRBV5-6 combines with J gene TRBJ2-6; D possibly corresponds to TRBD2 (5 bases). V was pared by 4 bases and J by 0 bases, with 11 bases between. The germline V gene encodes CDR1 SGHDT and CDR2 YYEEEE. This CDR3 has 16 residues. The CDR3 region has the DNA TGTGCCAGCAGCGGCACCCGGGGCTCTGGGGCCAACGTCCTGACTTTC. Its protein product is CASSGTRGSGANVLTF.

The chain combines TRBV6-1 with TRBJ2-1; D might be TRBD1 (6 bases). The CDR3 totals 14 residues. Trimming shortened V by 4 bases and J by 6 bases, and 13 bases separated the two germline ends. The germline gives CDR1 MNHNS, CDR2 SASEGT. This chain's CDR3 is CASSVTAGVNEQFF. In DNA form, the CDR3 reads TGTGCCAGCAGTGTAACGGCAGGGGTCAATGAGCAGTTCTTC.

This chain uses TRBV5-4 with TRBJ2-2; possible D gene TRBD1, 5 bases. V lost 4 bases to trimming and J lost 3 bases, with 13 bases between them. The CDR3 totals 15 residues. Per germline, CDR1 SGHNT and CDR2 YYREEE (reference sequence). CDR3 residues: CASSGKGSDTGELFF. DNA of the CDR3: TGTGCCAGCAGCGGGAAGGGGTCGGACACCGGGGAGCTGTTTTTT.

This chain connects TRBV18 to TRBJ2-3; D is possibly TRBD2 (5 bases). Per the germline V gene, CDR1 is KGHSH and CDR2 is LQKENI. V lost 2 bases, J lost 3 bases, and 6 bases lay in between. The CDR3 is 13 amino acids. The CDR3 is CASSPRETDTQYF. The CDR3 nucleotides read TGTGCCAGCTCACCAAGGGAGACAGATACGCAGTATTTT.

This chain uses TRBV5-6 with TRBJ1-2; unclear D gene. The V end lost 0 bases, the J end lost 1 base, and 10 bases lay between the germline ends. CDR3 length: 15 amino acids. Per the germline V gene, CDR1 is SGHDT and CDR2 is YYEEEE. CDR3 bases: TGTGCCAGCAGCTTGGCGGGTATAGATAACTATGGCTACACCTTC. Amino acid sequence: CASSLAGIDNYGYTF.